Listed here are 23 T cell receptor beta chains from one sample, sequenced in a study of cytomegalovirus exposure and HLA in healthy donors. Sequenced by immunoSEQ multiplex PCR; TCRdb stores in-frame clones only, minus some. The sample yields roughly 260,000 clones, 90% seen once. Sequenced material: PBMCs. These receptors all come from a woman under 30 in good health and CMV-seronegative.

J is TRBJ2-4 and V is TRBV27; TRBD2 aligns across 11 bases. V shed 5 bases and J 0 bases; nucleotides not matched to a gene: 3. Germline V gene data show CDR1 as MNHEY and CDR2 as SMNVEV (reference sequence). The CDR3 spans 16 residues. CDR3 protein: CASSPGLAVAKNIQYF. DNA of the CDR3: TGTGCCAGCAGTCCGGGACTAGCGGTAGCCAAAAACATTCAGTACTTC.

V is TRBV28 and J is TRBJ2-1; 9 nucleotides agree with TRBD2. Germline-derived CDR1 and CDR2 are MDHEN and SYDVKM. This CDR3 contains 16 residues. The junction had 6 bases not matched to a gene; V was cut back by 4 bases and J by 2 bases. The CDR3 here is CASSSLVAGAYNEQFF. Written as DNA, the CDR3 is TGTGCCAGCAGTTCCTTAGTAGCGGGGGCCTACAATGAGCAGTTCTTC.

Note on this clone: Distinct nucleotide sequences in the sample also encode this CDR3. The chain has TRBV6-1 and TRBJ1-2, with D possibly matching TRBD1 (6 bases). The CDR3 spans 13 residues. Trimming removed 2 bases from V and 2 bases from J, with 6 bases in between. Germline CDR1 reads MNHNS; CDR2 reads SASEGT. Here the CDR3 DNA reads TGTGCCAGCAGTGAAACAGGGAACTATGGCTACACCTTC. It encodes CASSETGNYGYTF.

The chain is built from TRBV5-4 and TRBJ2-2, with 13 bases lining up with TRBD2. CDR3 length: 18 residues. J lost 5 bases, V lost 3 bases, and 10 bases had no gene match. Germline-derived CDR1 and CDR2 are SGHNT and YYREEE (reference sequence). CDR3: CASSSRWTSGGMTGELFF. As DNA, the CDR3 is TGTGCCAGCAGCTCTAGATGGACTAGCGGGGGAATGACCGGGGAGCTGTTTTTT.

V gene TRBV4-1 combines with J gene TRBJ2-2; TRBD1 matches at 7 bases. Germline values: CDR1 MGHRA, CDR2 YSYEKL. This CDR3 has 17 residues. V shed 1 base and J 0 bases; nucleotides not matched to a gene: 5. The CDR3 DNA sequence: TGCGCCAGCAGCCAAGTCCCGGGACAGTCGAACACCGGGGAGCTGTTTTTT. It encodes CASSQVPGQSNTGELFF.

This clone was detected once. This sequence joins TRBV5-8 and TRBJ1-2; 8 nucleotides align to TRBD1. The length of the CDR3 is 16 residues. Germline V gene lookup returns CDR1 SGHTS and CDR2 YDEGEE. The V segment lost 3 bases and the J segment 3 bases; nucleotides outside the gene matches: 10. The CDR3 sequence: CASSSRGRIGYYGYTF. CDR3 bases: TGTGCCAGCAGCTCCAGGGGGCGGATCGGGTACTATGGCTACACCTTC.

The chain joins TRBV15 to TRBJ2-5, with D maybe TRBD2 (7 bases). The CDR3 extends over 16 amino acids. CDR1 is LNHNV and CDR2 is YYDKDF in the germline V gene (reference sequence). The V end lost 0 bases, the J end lost 1 base, and 12 bases lay between the germline ends. CDR3 sequence: CATSRDNRGAQETQYF. In nucleotides, the CDR3 is TGTGCCACCAGCAGAGATAACCGGGGGGCCCAAGAGACCCAGTACTTC.

The V call is TRBV28, the J call TRBJ1-2, with D maybe TRBD1 (5 bases). V lost 3 bases and J lost 4, with 9 bases in between. Germline CDR1 reads MDHEN; CDR2 reads SYDVKM. The CDR3 has 13 amino acids. CDR3 DNA sequence: TGTGCCAGCAGTTTGGGCGGGGCCTATGGCTACACCTTC. Its protein is CASSLGGAYGYTF.

The V gene is TRBV15, the J gene TRBJ1-5; possibly TRBD1 for D (5 bases). Germline loops: CDR1 LNHNV, CDR2 YYDKDF (reference sequence). Trimming stripped 5 bases from V and 1 base from J, with 36 bases between. The CDR3 extends over 23 amino acids. As DNA, the CDR3 is TGTGCCACCAGCCCCGACAGAACTCCCTCAGGGAACCCGTTTTGGAGCAGCAATCAGCCCCAGCATTTT. This translates into CATSPDRTPSGNPFWSSNQPQHF.

V gene TRBV29-1 combines with J gene TRBJ2-5; D remains ambiguous. The V end was cut by 4 bases, the J end by 2 bases, with 11 bases between. The CDR3 has 13 amino acids. Germline V gene data show CDR1 as SQVTM and CDR2 as ANQGSEA. The CDR3 reads CSVVVRAQETQYF. The CDR3 DNA is TGCAGCGTTGTTGTGCGAGCACAAGAGACCCAGTACTTC.

The gene calls are TRBV6-5 and TRBJ1-2; TRBD1 aligns across 11 bases. This CDR3 is 14 amino acids long. V dropped 6 bases and J dropped 6; count of bases not matched to a gene: 6. The germline V gene encodes CDR1 MNHEY and CDR2 SVGAGI. The CDR3 here is CASRSGQGGHGYTF. The CDR3, as DNA: TGTGCCAGCAGGTCGGGACAGGGGGGACATGGCTACACCTTC.

This rearrangement joins TRBV6-4 to TRBJ2-6, with D unresolved. CDR3 length: 15 residues. CDR1 is MRHNA, CDR2 SNTAGT, per germline. V was pared by 2 bases and J by 3 bases, with 8 bases between. The CDR3 is CASSDKADGANVLTF. The CDR3 coding sequence is TGTGCCAGCAGTGACAAGGCGGATGGGGCCAACGTCCTGACTTTC.

The table lists this clone with a few counts. V is TRBV9 and J is TRBJ1-2; D remains unclear. The germline V gene has CDR1 SGDLS and CDR2 YYNGEE. V shed 3 bases and J shed 8 bases, with 11 bases lying between them. There are 12 residues in the CDR3. The CDR3 DNA reads TGTGCCAGCAGCGGCCTCGACTCCGGCTACACCTTC. The encoded protein is CASSGLDSGYTF.

V is TRBV6-5 and J is TRBJ1-5; D uncertain. The V gene lost 5 bases and the J gene lost 1 base, with 12 bases spanning the gap. Germline V gene sequence: CDR1 MNHEY, CDR2 SVGAGI. This CDR3 spans 15 amino acids. CDR3 sequence (DNA): TGTGCCAGCAGTCTCGAGGGAGGGAGCAATCAGCCCCAGCATTTT. Its protein product is CASSLEGGSNQPQHF.

V and J are TRBV9 and TRBJ2-3; 9 bases map to TRBD2. Germline V gives CDR1 SGDLS, CDR2 YYNGEE. The CDR3 is 15 amino acids. The V gene end was trimmed by 1 base and the J gene end by 6 bases; junction bases not matched to a gene: 6. In nucleotides, the CDR3 is TGTGCCAGCAGCGTACTGCGGGGGGGCAAGGATACGCAGTATTTT. Protein sequence: CASSVLRGGKDTQYF.

The chain carries TRBV5-8 and TRBJ1-6, with 7 bases lining up with TRBD1. The CDR3 has 15 residues. J lost 6 bases, V lost 7 bases, and 10 bases had no gene match. Germline V CDR1 and CDR2: SGHTS, YDEGEE. The CDR3, as DNA: TGTGCCAGCTTCCGTACGGGACAGATTAATTCACCCCTCCACTTT. Amino acids: CASFRTGQINSPLHF.

The CDR3 DNA sequence: TGTGCCAGCAGTGAGGTCGGGGGAGGGGATACGCAGTATTTT. This codes for CASSEVGGGDTQYF. This chain connects TRBV25-1 to TRBJ2-3; 7 nucleotides align to TRBD2. Germline lookup yields CDR1 MGHDK and CDR2 SYGVNS. The CDR3 length is 14 residues. Unmatched junction bases numbered 6, after V lost 3 bases and J lost 6 bases.

The chain couples TRBV9 to TRBJ2-1; 10 bases line up with TRBD2. Germline-derived CDR1 and CDR2 are SGDLS and YYNGEE. The V segment lost 3 bases and the J segment 9 bases; nucleotides outside the gene matches: 9. This CDR3 is built from 15 residues. The CDR3 nucleotides read TGTGCCAGCAGCGAGTGGGCTAGCGGGGGCGGTGAGCAGTTCTTC. Its protein is CASSEWASGGGEQFF.

The gene calls are TRBV4-3 and TRBJ2-7; possible D gene TRBD2, 6 bases. Trimming pared 4 bases from V and 6 bases from J, leaving 19 bases between. The CDR3 has 15 amino acids. Germline CDR1 and CDR2: LGHNA and YSLEER. The CDR3 DNA reads as TGCGCCAGCAGCCGGGGGACTCTTAGTTCAATCGAGCAGTACTTC. The encoded protein is CASSRGTLSSIEQYF.

The chain recombines TRBV9 with TRBJ2-2; D not certain. Germline values: CDR1 SGDLS, CDR2 YYNGEE. The CDR3 contains 12 residues. Between the trimmed V and J ends, which lost 4 bases and 2 bases, there was a span of 3 bases. In DNA form, the CDR3 reads TGTGCCAGCAGCCCAAACACCGGGGAGCTGTTTTTT. Translating gives CASSPNTGELFF.

V and J are TRBV18 and TRBJ1-2, with TRBD1 identical over 9 bases. CDR1 is KGHSH and CDR2 is LQKENI in the germline V gene. The CDR3 is made up of 15 amino acids. With 1 base clipped from V and 4 bases from J, the junction kept 4 bases outside the gene matches. The CDR3: CASSPRDREFYGYTF. Written as DNA, the CDR3 is TGTGCCAGCTCACCACGGGACAGGGAATTCTATGGCTACACCTTC. The whole variable domain, remainder taken from reference TRBV18 and TRBJ1-2, is NAGVMQNPRHLVRRRGQEARLRCSPMKGHSHVYWYRQLPEEGLKFMVYLQKENIIDESGMPKERFSAEFPKEGPSILRIQQVVRGDSAAYFCASSPRDREFYGYTFGSGTRLTVV.

This chain links TRBV2 with TRBJ1-2, with 8 bases fitting TRBD1. Per the germline V gene, CDR1 is SNHLY and CDR2 is FYNNEI. Unmatched junction bases numbered 7, after V lost 9 bases and J lost 1 base. This CDR3 comprises 14 residues. The CDR3 region is CASKTGQGNYGYTF. DNA of the CDR3: TGTGCCAGTAAAACCGGACAGGGTAACTATGGCTACACCTTC.

The genes are TRBV13 and TRBJ2-1; weak D call: TRBD2 (6 bases). Germline V gene data show CDR1 as PRHDT and CDR2 as FYEKMQ (reference sequence). This CDR3 spans 12 amino acids. Trimming pared 5 bases from V and 10 bases from J, leaving 12 bases between. The CDR3 protein is CASSMTSSEQFF. For the CDR3, the DNA is TGTGCCAGCAGCATGACTAGTTCCGAGCAGTTCTTC.